These 21 T cell receptor beta chains were all obtained from the same sample, sequenced in a study of shared T cell receptors in the human thymus. Here immunoSEQ multiplex PCR was the method, and the copy in TCRdb shows in-frame clones only, minus some. This sample has roughly 550,000 clones, with 75% to 80% found just once. The sample was also linked to a second study, of human thymus T cells.

The sample consisted of thymocytes. These receptor sequences come from a boy under two years old with a congenital heart defect.

The CDR3 region has the DNA TGTGCCTGGAGTGTACTTCCAGGACAGGGACTTCAGCCCCAGCATTTT. It codes for CAWSVLPGQGLQPQHF. The V gene is TRBV30, the J gene TRBJ1-5; 8 bases are a match to TRBD1. V trimming: 0 bases; J trimming: 6 bases; junction bases outside the gene matches: 10. This CDR3 is 16 amino acids long. CDR1 is GTSNPN, CDR2 SVGIG, per germline (reference sequence).

The gene calls are TRBV9 and TRBJ2-3; 9 bases map to TRBD2. The CDR3 length is 16 residues. The trim removed 1 base at V and 4 bases at J, leaving 7 bases unmatched. Germline values: CDR1 SGDLS, CDR2 YYNGEE. CDR3: CASSVMPAGGSDTQYF. The CDR3 DNA follows: TGTGCCAGCAGCGTAATGCCAGCGGGAGGTTCAGATACGCAGTATTTT.

V gene TRBV7-9 combines with J gene TRBJ2-3; TRBD2 matches 14 bases. The CDR3 runs 16 residues. In germline, CDR1 is SEHNR, CDR2 FQNEAQ (reference sequence). Trimming took 5 bases from V and 3 from J; bases not matched to a gene: 4. CDR3 sequence (DNA): TGTGCCAGCAGCCAGGGACTAGCGGGAGTTACAGATACGCAGTATTTT. Translating it yields CASSQGLAGVTDTQYF.

The genes are TRBV4-1 and TRBJ2-3; 14 bases align to TRBD2. CDR3 size: 16 residues. V lost 5 bases to trimming and J lost 3 bases; unmatched junction nucleotides: 4. The germline gives CDR1 MGHRA, CDR2 YSYEKL. For the CDR3, the DNA is TGCGCCAGCAGCTTCCGGACTAGCGGGAGGACAGATACGCAGTATTTT. Translation gives CASSFRTSGRTDTQYF.

The chain has TRBV30 and TRBJ2-1, with a weak D call TRBD2 (5 bases). CDR1 is GTSNPN, CDR2 SVGIG, per germline (reference sequence). V was clipped by 5 bases and J by 4 bases, with 15 bases between them. This CDR3 has 14 amino acids. The CDR3 here is CAWESGLPYNEQFF. The CDR3 DNA reads TGTGCCTGGGAAAGCGGCTTGCCTTACAATGAGCAGTTCTTC.

V usage is TRBV5-5 and J usage is TRBJ1-2; no firm D call. Trimming cost V 4 bases and J 8 bases, with 15 bases left between them. Germline V gives CDR1 SGHKS, CDR2 YYEKEE (reference sequence). CDR3 length: 13 residues. CDR3 region: CASSGSVVRGYTF. The CDR3 bases are TGTGCCAGCAGCGGATCGGTAGTGCGGGGCTACACCTTC.

A note on this clone: The sample carries other DNA sequences with the same CDR3. The chain employs TRBV6-5 and TRBJ1-4; the D gene is possibly TRBD1 (5 bases). The CDR3 covers 15 residues. Trimming removed 0 bases at V and 7 bases at J, with 12 bases between. Germline-derived CDR1 and CDR2 are MNHEY and SVGAGI. The CDR3 DNA is TGTGCCAGCAGTTACTCCGGGCAGGGCGGTGAAAAACTGTTTTTT. Protein: CASSYSGQGGEKLFF.

The gene calls are TRBV27 and TRBJ2-5; D uncertain. The CDR3 is made up of 11 amino acids. Trimming took 5 bases from V and 5 from J, leaving 6 bases between them. CDR1 is MNHEY, CDR2 SMNVEV, per germline (reference sequence). CDR3: CASSNRETQYF. In nucleotides, the CDR3 is TGTGCCAGCAGTAATCGGGAGACCCAGTACTTC.

V usage is TRBV6-4 and J usage is TRBJ2-1, with 8 positions matching TRBD2. There are 16 residues in the CDR3. V was pared by 4 bases and J by 0 bases, with 5 bases of the junction left unmatched. CDR1 is MRHNA, CDR2 SNTAGT, per germline. The CDR3 is CASSASGPSSYNEQFF. Written as DNA, the CDR3 is TGTGCCAGCAGTGCTAGCGGGCCTAGCTCCTACAATGAGCAGTTCTTC.

The chain has TRBV27 and TRBJ2-1; 12 bases agree with TRBD2. J gave up 2 bases and V 3 bases, and 8 bases lay outside the gene matches. Germline V CDR1 and CDR2: MNHEY, SMNVEV (reference sequence). This CDR3 is built from 18 residues. The CDR3 sequence: CASSFLAGGPRPYNEQFF. The CDR3 DNA is TGTGCCAGCAGTTTCCTAGCGGGAGGGCCTAGGCCCTACAATGAGCAGTTCTTC.

This clone is a singleton in its sample. The rearrangement uses TRBV25-1 and TRBJ2-7; a possible D gene is TRBD1 (6 bases). The ends were cut back, 6 bases at V and 2 bases at J, with 11 bases in the middle. Germline CDR1 MGHDK, CDR2 SYGVNS. The CDR3 has 13 amino acids. The CDR3 coding sequence is TGTGCCAGCAGCGACAGGACTCCCTACGAGCAGTACTTC. Its protein product is CASSDRTPYEQYF.

V gene TRBV25-1 combines with J gene TRBJ2-2; possibly TRBD1 for D (5 bases). The length of the CDR3 is 14 residues. With 3 bases removed from V and 2 bases from J, the gap between germline ends came to 7 bases. Germline V gene sequence: CDR1 MGHDK, CDR2 SYGVNS. CDR3 nucleotides: TGTGCCAGCAGTGACAGGGCTAACACCGGGGAGCTGTTTTTT. Its translation is CASSDRANTGELFF.

This sequence joins TRBV7-2 and TRBJ2-2; 10 bases align to TRBD1. The ends lost 5 bases at V and 4 bases at J; junction bases unmatched: 4. Germline CDR1 SGHTA, CDR2 FQGNSA. The CDR3 has 15 residues. CDR3 amino acids: CASSERTGGTGELFF. For the CDR3, the DNA is TGTGCCAGCAGCGAAAGGACAGGGGGCACCGGGGAGCTGTTTTTT.

V usage is TRBV6-6 and J usage is TRBJ2-5; possible D gene TRBD1, 5 bases. Trimming shortened V by 5 bases and J by 2 bases, and 15 bases separated the two germline ends. The CDR3 consists of 15 residues. Germline CDR1 and CDR2: MNHNY and SVGAGI (reference sequence). This CDR3 is CASSPEGAIQETQYF. CDR3 DNA sequence: TGTGCCAGCAGTCCCGAAGGGGCGATACAAGAGACCCAGTACTTC.

V is TRBV7-9 and J is TRBJ2-7, with 12 bases matching TRBD2. This CDR3 has 15 amino acids. Per the germline V gene, CDR1 is SEHNR and CDR2 is FQNEAQ (reference sequence). V lost 5 bases and J lost 2; bases outside the gene matches: 4. The CDR3 DNA reads TGTGCCAGCAGCCCGGGACTAGCGGGTCCCTACGAGCAGTACTTC. This encodes CASSPGLAGPYEQYF.

The genes are TRBV27 and TRBJ2-1; 7 bases match TRBD2. With 3 bases clipped from V and 0 bases from J, the junction kept 8 bases outside the gene matches. Germline CDR1 is MNHEY and CDR2 is SMNVEV (reference sequence). This CDR3 has 17 amino acids. CDR3 nucleotide sequence: TGTGCCAGCAGTTTTTCGGGACTACTAAGCTCCTACAATGAGCAGTTCTTC. This codes for CASSFSGLLSSYNEQFF.

V usage is TRBV11-2 and J usage is TRBJ2-2; D remains ambiguous. This CDR3 region has 14 residues. Germline loops: CDR1 SGHAT, CDR2 FQNNGV. Trimming stripped 5 bases from V and 6 bases from J, with 13 bases between. The CDR3 protein is CASSLHEESGELFF. The DNA for the CDR3 is TGTGCCAGCAGCCTCCACGAGGAATCCGGGGAGCTGTTTTTT. The variable domain in full, completed from reference TRBV11-2 and TRBJ2-2, reads EAGVAQSPRYKIIEKRQSVAFWCNPISGHATLYWYQQILGQGPKLLIQFQNNGVVDDSQLPKDRFSAERLKGVDSTLKIQPAKLEDSAVYLCASSLHEESGELFFGEGSRLTVL.

There are a few counts of this clone. This sequence joins TRBV11-2 and TRBJ1-1; 9 bases map to TRBD1. There are 15 residues in the CDR3. The V gene's germline CDR1 is SGHAT and CDR2 FQNNGV. With 5 bases clipped from V and 1 base from J, the junction kept 5 bases outside the gene matches. The CDR3 nucleotides read TGTGCCAGCAGCCGCGGGACAGGGCCGAACACTGAAGCTTTCTTT. Its translation: CASSRGTGPNTEAFF.

This clone has a single count. The genes are TRBV19 and TRBJ1-4; 9 nucleotides agree with TRBD1. The CDR3 runs 18 residues. J lost 3 bases, V lost 4 bases, and 12 bases had no gene match. Germline loops: CDR1 LNHDA, CDR2 SQIVND (reference sequence). The CDR3 region is CASSTKVPGQGPNEKLFF. The CDR3 nucleotides read TGTGCCAGTAGTACCAAAGTCCCGGGACAGGGACCTAATGAAAAACTGTTTTTT.

The rearrangement uses TRBV5-4 and TRBJ2-2, with D possibly TRBD2 on 5 matching bases. In germline, CDR1 is SGHNT, CDR2 YYREEE (reference sequence). Trimming shortened V by 3 bases and J by 1 base, and 13 bases separated the two germline ends. CDR3 size: 16 residues. DNA of the CDR3: TGTGCCAGCAGCTCGGCAGAGGAGGAGAACACCGGGGAGCTGTTTTTT. This translates into CASSSAEEENTGELFF.

In its sample, this clone was seen a few times. The rearrangement joins TRBV30 to TRBJ1-2; 7 bases are a match to TRBD1. V lost 2 bases to trimming and J lost 8 bases; unmatched junction nucleotides: 14. The CDR3 is 15 amino acids. CDR1 and CDR2 from the germline V gene are GTSNPN and SVGIG (reference sequence). CDR3 DNA sequence: TGTGCCTGGAGTCCGCGGGACAGACATGATTCCGGCTACACCTTC. This encodes CAWSPRDRHDSGYTF. The full variable domain, rest sourced from reference TRBV30 and TRBJ1-2, is SQTIHQWPATLVQPVGSPLSLECTVEGTSNPNLYWYRQAAGRGLQLLFYSVGIGQISSEVPQNLSASRPQDRQFILSSKKLLLSDSGFYLCAWSPRDRHDSGYTFGSGTRLTVV.